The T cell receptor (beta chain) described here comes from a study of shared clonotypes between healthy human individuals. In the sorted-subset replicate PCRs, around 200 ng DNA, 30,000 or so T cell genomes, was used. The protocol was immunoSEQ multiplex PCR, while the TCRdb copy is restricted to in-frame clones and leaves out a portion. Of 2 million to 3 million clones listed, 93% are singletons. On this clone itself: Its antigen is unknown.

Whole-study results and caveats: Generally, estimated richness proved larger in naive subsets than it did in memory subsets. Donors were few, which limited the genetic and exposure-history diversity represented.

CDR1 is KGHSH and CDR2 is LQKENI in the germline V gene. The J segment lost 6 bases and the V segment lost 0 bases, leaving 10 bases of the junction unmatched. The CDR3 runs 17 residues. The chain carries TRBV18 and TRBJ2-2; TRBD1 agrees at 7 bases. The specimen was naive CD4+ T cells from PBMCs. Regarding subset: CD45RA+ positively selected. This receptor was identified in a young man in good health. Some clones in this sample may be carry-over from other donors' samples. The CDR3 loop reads CASSPPRSGGLAGELFF. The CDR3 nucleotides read TGTGCCAGCTCACCACCGCGGTCAGGGGGATTAGCCGGGGAGCTGTTTTTT. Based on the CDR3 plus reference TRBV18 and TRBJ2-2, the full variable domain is NAGVMQNPRHLVRRRGQEARLRCSPMKGHSHVYWYRQLPEEGLKFMVYLQKENIIDESGMPKERFSAEFPKEGPSILRIQQVVRGDSAAYFCASSPPRSGGLAGELFFGEGSRLTVL.